This is a list of T cell receptor beta chains from one sample in a study of blood T cell repertoires in COVID-19. The method was immunoSEQ multiplex PCR; TCRdb's version includes in-frame clones alone and lacks a portion of them. The repertoire holds hundreds of thousands of clones, with approximately 86% as singletons. The sequenced material came from PBMCs or T cells enriched from blood (not recorded which). The receptor set was obtained from a woman between 45 and 60 years old who had recovered from COVID-19. CDR3s include the opening cysteine and the closing phenylalanine or tryptophan. A D gene is named only where the DNA matches it firmly. Some rows mark clone size as missing; the rest say once, few, many or name a class of expanded clone.

CDR3aa,CDR3nt,j_gene,d_gene,abundance,v_gene
CASSQDRDRGFYNSPLHF,TGTGCCAGCAGCCAAGATCGGGACAGGGGGTTCTATAATTCACCCCTCCACTTT,TRBJ1-6,TRBD1,NA,TRBV14
CASSPGTSGALPYEQYF,TGTGCCAGCAGCCCCGGGACTAGCGGAGCCCTACCCTACGAGCAGTACTTC,TRBJ2-7,TRBD2,NA,TRBV5-5
CASSAEVGGYNEQFF,TGTGCCAGCAGCGCAGAAGTGGGAGGGTACAATGAGCAGTTCTTC,TRBJ2-1,TRBD2,NA,TRBV9
CASSLATGRLELPYF,TGCGCCAGCAGCTTGGCTACAGGCCGGCTAGAGCTACCCTACTTC,TRBJ2-5,NA,NA,TRBV5-1
CASSAKIRVGNEQFF,TGTGCCAGCAGCGCGAAAATCAGGGTCGGTAATGAGCAGTTCTTC,TRBJ2-1,NA,NA,TRBV7-9
CASSRTGANTGELFF,TGTGCCAGCAGCCGGACAGGAGCGAACACCGGGGAGCTGTTTTTT,TRBJ2-2,TRBD1,NA,TRBV5-4
CASSVEEDYGYTF,TGTGCCAGCAGTGTGGAGGAGGACTATGGCTACACCTTC,TRBJ1-2,NA,NA,TRBV2
CASSLLSGVGQVNQPQHF,TGTGCCAGCAGTTTACTTAGCGGGGTAGGACAGGTCAATCAGCCCCAGCATTTT,TRBJ1-5,TRBD1,NA,TRBV28
CASSYRGLLNTEAFF,TGTGCCAGCAGCTATAGAGGGCTGCTGAACACTGAAGCTTTCTTT,TRBJ1-1,NA,NA,TRBV5-6
CASRTTGGLYGYTF,TGTGCCAGCAGAACGACAGGGGGTTTGTATGGCTACACCTTC,TRBJ1-2,TRBD1,medium-sized,TRBV6-5
CASSQSGQAGSGSNQPQHF,TGCGCCAGCAGTCAATCAGGGCAGGCAGGGTCCGGGTCCAATCAGCCCCAGCATTTT,TRBJ1-5,NA,once,TRBV23-1
CASSSTSGRSYEQYF,TGTGCCAGCAGCTCAACTAGCGGGAGATCCTACGAGCAGTACTTC,TRBJ2-7,TRBD2,NA,TRBV7-6
CASSQDFLVASWNEQFF,TGCGCCAGCAGCCAAGATTTCTTGGTAGCTTCTTGGAATGAGCAGTTCTTC,TRBJ2-1,NA,NA,TRBV4-1
CASSFSRYQPQHF,TGTGCCAGCAGTTTCTCCAGATATCAGCCCCAGCATTTT,TRBJ1-5,NA,NA,TRBV27
CASTREEEQYF,TGTGCCAGCACCCGGGAAGAGGAGCAGTACTTC,TRBJ2-7,NA,NA,TRBV6-5
CASSPRTGVGTRKAFF,TGTGCCAGCAGTCCTAGGACAGGGGTCGGGACTAGGAAAGCTTTCTTT,TRBJ1-1,TRBD1,NA,TRBV27
CASSLRRSYGYTF,TGTGCCAGCAGTTTGAGGAGAAGCTATGGCTACACCTTC,TRBJ1-2,NA,NA,TRBV27
CASSYSPHEQFF,TGTGCCAGCAGTTACTCCCCCCATGAGCAGTTCTTC,TRBJ2-1,NA,NA,TRBV27
CASSWGRGSNQPQHF,TGTGCCAGCAGCTGGGGGAGGGGGAGCAATCAGCCCCAGCATTTT,TRBJ1-5,NA,once,TRBV2
CASSPAGGASGYTF,TGTGCCAGCAGTCCGGCGGGGGGCGCCTCTGGCTACACCTTC,TRBJ1-2,NA,NA,TRBV6-6
CSVGPSGSYNEQFF,TGCAGCGTTGGGCCTAGCGGTTCCTACAATGAGCAGTTCTTC,TRBJ2-1,TRBD2,NA,TRBV29-1
CASSPYEAGVYEQYF,TGTGCCAGCAGTCCCTACGAAGCGGGAGTCTACGAGCAGTACTTC,TRBJ2-7,TRBD2,once,TRBV2
CASSLQGTEAFF,TGTGCCAGCAGTTTACAGGGGACTGAAGCTTTCTTT,TRBJ1-1,NA,NA,TRBV28
CASSRDRRTGELFF,TGTGCCAGCAGTCGGGACAGGCGTACCGGGGAGCTGTTTTTT,TRBJ2-2,TRBD1,NA,TRBV2
CASSQREGSSYNEQFF,TGCGCCAGCAGCCAGCGGGAGGGCAGCTCCTACAATGAGCAGTTCTTC,TRBJ2-1,TRBD2,NA,TRBV4-1
CATSRELEGGEKLFF,TGTGCCACCAGCAGAGAGTTGGAGGGCGGCGAAAAACTGTTTTTT,TRBJ1-4,NA,NA,TRBV15
CSVAPGTGSNQPQHF,TGCAGCGTTGCGCCCGGGACAGGTAGCAATCAGCCCCAGCATTTT,TRBJ1-5,TRBD1,NA,TRBV29-1
CASRTAAYQPQHF,TGTGCCAGCAGGACAGCCGCGTATCAGCCCCAGCATTTT,TRBJ1-5,NA,NA,TRBV28
CSARDRELYTF,TGCAGTGCTAGAGATCGGGAGCTCTACACCTTC,TRBJ1-2,NA,NA,TRBV20-1
CASSLGQANTEAFF,TGTGCCAGCAGCTTGGGACAGGCCAACACTGAAGCTTTCTTT,TRBJ1-1,TRBD1,NA,TRBV7-3
CASRPRGSQPQHF,TGTGCCAGTAGACCAAGGGGGAGTCAGCCCCAGCATTTT,TRBJ1-5,NA,once,TRBV19
CASSTGTSRSYEQYF,TGTGCCAGCAGTACAGGGACTAGCCGGTCCTACGAGCAGTACTTC,TRBJ2-7,TRBD2,NA,TRBV6-2/TRBV6-3
CASKEGKRAEAFF,TGTGCCAGTAAAGAGGGTAAGAGGGCTGAAGCTTTCTTT,TRBJ1-1,NA,NA,TRBV19
CASSLDGILFTDTQYF,TGTGCCAGCAGCTTGGATGGCATCCTCTTCACAGATACGCAGTATTTT,TRBJ2-3,NA,few,TRBV5-4
CASKGTSGPGELFF,TGTGCCAGCAAGGGGACTAGCGGCCCCGGGGAGCTGTTTTTT,TRBJ2-2,TRBD2,NA,TRBV6-5
CASSPGQGGGNTEAFF,TGTGCCAGCAGCCCGGGACAGGGCGGCGGGAACACTGAAGCTTTCTTT,TRBJ1-1,TRBD1,NA,TRBV7-9
CASSPPGGRYYNEQFF,TGTGCCAGCAGCCCGCCCGGCGGGAGATACTACAATGAGCAGTTCTTC,TRBJ2-1,TRBD2,NA,TRBV7-9
CASSKTAAGGYTF,TGTGCCAGTAGTAAGACCGCGGCCGGTGGCTACACCTTC,TRBJ1-2,NA,few,TRBV19
CASSPIRTSHMYEQYF,TGTGCCAGCTCACCAATTCGGACTAGTCATATGTACGAGCAGTACTTC,TRBJ2-7,TRBD2,NA,TRBV18
CAIKGTSGNTDTQYF,TGTGCCATCAAGGGGACTAGCGGGAACACAGATACGCAGTATTTT,TRBJ2-3,TRBD2,NA,TRBV10-3
CAISDGGSETQYF,TGTGCCATCAGTGATGGCGGGAGTGAGACCCAGTACTTC,TRBJ2-5,TRBD2,once,TRBV10-3
CASTLGGKGGQPQHF,TGTGCCAGCACCCTGGGAGGGAAAGGGGGTCAGCCCCAGCATTTT,TRBJ1-5,NA,NA,TRBV5-5
CASSERLAGAYNEQFF,TGTGCCAGCAGTGAAAGACTAGCGGGAGCCTACAATGAGCAGTTCTTC,TRBJ2-1,TRBD2,NA,TRBV6-1
CASSIRQGGDEQYF,TGTGCCAGCAGCATAAGACAGGGGGGCGACGAGCAGTACTTC,TRBJ2-7,TRBD1,NA,TRBV9
CASSYRTSGNVGSTDTQYF,TGCGCCAGCAGTTACCGGACTAGCGGGAACGTGGGGAGCACAGATACGCAGTATTTT,TRBJ2-3,TRBD2,once,TRBV5-1
CASSDSFPPGTDNNSPLHF,TGTGCCAGCAGTGACTCTTTCCCCCCCGGGACAGACAATAATTCACCCCTCCACTTT,TRBJ1-6,TRBD1,NA,TRBV6-4
CSVDGGLYTEAFF,TGCAGCGTTGATGGAGGGTTGTACACTGAAGCTTTCTTT,TRBJ1-1,NA,NA,TRBV29-1
CASRAASGRDTDTQYF,TGTGCCAGCAGGGCGGCTAGCGGGAGGGACACAGATACGCAGTATTTT,TRBJ2-3,TRBD2,NA,TRBV28